This T cell receptor (beta chain) was recovered during a study of shared clonotypes between healthy human individuals. Whole-study results and caveats: Across subsets, estimated richness was generally greater for naive than for memory populations.

About this clone itself: Its target is not known.

Sequencing used immunoSEQ multiplex PCR; TCRdb keeps in-frame clones, though not all of them. Here the sample spans about 2.4 million clones, roughly nine tenths being singletons. Healthy HIV-negative adults with no recent acute infections or vaccinations were recruited as donors. All of the donors resided in Nashville, Tennessee, and each was a Caucasian adult. It was into CD45RA+ naive and CD45RA-negative memory subsets that the CD4+ cells were split. Material: naive CD4+ T cells sorted from blood. This sample's subset: CD45RA+ positively selected. This sequence originates from a man in his late teens or twenties in good health.

Here the CDR3 reads CASSQPRTGSVEKLFF. The CDR3 bases are TGCGCCAGCAGCCAACCGAGGACAGGGTCGGTTGAAAAACTGTTTTTT. This chain joins TRBV4-3 and TRBJ1-4; TRBD1 agrees at 8 bases. The germline V gene has CDR1 LGHNA and CDR2 YSLEER. Trimming cost V 2 bases and J 7 bases; bases outside gene matches: 9. The CDR3 length is 16 residues.